This T cell receptor (beta chain) emerged from a study of blood T cell repertoires in COVID-19. For the study at large: Italy, Spain and the United States were the sources of the convalescent and acute COVID-19 samples. Nucleic acid was either cDNA or gDNA, and it came from T cells, B-cell-depleted T cells, or PBMCs.

Authors' data handling: Nucleated cell number was recorded as an estimate derived from reference gene primer amplification. TCRdb's table, derived via immunoSEQ multiplex PCR, lists solely in-frame clones and lacks some. That table is the source of V, J and clone size, and D and trimming were worked out from the DNA. Found here are roughly 61,000 clones, less than 85% of them singletons; the top ten hold roughly 14%. This CDR3 is 16 amino acids long. CDR1 is MDHEN, CDR2 SYDVKM, per germline. V lost 5 bases and J lost 0, with 11 bases in between. This TCR was sampled from a woman between 65 and 79 years old with acute or convalescent COVID-19. Sequencing was done on a sample of peripheral blood. The chain is built from TRBV28 and TRBJ2-6, with D perhaps matching TRBD1 (5 bases). CDR3 residues: CASSARAYSGANVLTF. The CDR3 DNA sequence: TGTGCCAGCAGTGCCAGGGCCTACTCTGGGGCCAACGTCCTGACTTTC. Combining the CDR3 with reference TRBV28 and TRBJ2-6 gives the whole variable domain DVKVTQSSRYLVKRTGEKVFLECVQDMDHENMFWYRQDPGLGLRLIYFSYDVKMKEKGDIPEGYSVSREKKERFSLILESASTNQTSMYLCASSARAYSGANVLTFGAGSRLTVL.